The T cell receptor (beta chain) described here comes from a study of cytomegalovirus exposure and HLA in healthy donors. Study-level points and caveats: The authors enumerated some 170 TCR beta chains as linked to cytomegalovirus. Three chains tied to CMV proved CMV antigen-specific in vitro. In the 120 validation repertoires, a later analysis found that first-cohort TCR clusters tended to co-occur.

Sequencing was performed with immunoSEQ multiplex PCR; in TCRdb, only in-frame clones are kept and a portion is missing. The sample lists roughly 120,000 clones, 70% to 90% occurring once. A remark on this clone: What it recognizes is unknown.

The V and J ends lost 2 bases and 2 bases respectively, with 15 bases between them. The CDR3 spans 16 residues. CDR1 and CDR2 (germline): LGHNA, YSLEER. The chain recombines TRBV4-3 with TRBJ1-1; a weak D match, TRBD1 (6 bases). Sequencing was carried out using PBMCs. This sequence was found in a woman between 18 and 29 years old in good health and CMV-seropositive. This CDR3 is CASSQSPTGTNTEAFF. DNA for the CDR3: TGCGCCAGCAGCCAATCCCCGACCGGGACAAACACTGAAGCTTTCTTT.